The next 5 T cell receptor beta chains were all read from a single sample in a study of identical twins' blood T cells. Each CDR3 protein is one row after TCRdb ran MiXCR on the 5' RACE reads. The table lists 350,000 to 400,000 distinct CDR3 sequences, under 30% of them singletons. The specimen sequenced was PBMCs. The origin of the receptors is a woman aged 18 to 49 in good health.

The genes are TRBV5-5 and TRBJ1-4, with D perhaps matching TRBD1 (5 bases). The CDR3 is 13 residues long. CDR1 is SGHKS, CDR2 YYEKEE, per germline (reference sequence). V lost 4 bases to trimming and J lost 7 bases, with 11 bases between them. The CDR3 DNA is TGTGCCAGCAGCCTCGGGGCCGGTGAAAAACTGTTTTTT. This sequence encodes CASSLGAGEKLFF.

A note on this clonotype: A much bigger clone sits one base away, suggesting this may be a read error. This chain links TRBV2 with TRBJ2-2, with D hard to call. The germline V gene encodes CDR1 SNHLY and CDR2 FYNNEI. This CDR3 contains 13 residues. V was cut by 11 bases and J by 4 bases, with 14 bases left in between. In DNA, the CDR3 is TGTGCCGGCATTTGGAAGGTCACCGGGGAGCTGTTTTTT. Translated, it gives CAGIWKVTGELFF.

Here the CDR3 DNA reads TGCAGCGTTGTTGAAGCGTCGGGGGAAAAACTGTTTTTT. Translation gives CSVVEASGEKLFF. J is TRBJ1-4 and V is TRBV29-1; no clear D. This CDR3 region has 13 residues. The germline V gene has CDR1 SQVTM and CDR2 ANQGSEA. The ends were cut back, 4 bases at V and 8 bases at J, with 14 bases in the middle.

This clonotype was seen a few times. The CDR3 DNA is TGTGCCAGCAGTTACGACCTCCTTAATCGCTACACCTTC. It translates to CASSYDLLNRYTF. The chain recombines TRBV6-2 or TRBV6-3 with TRBJ1-2; D not resolved. From germline, CDR1 is MNHEY and CDR2 SVGEGT. CDR3 length equals 13 residues. V shed 2 bases and J shed 9 bases, with 13 bases lying between them.

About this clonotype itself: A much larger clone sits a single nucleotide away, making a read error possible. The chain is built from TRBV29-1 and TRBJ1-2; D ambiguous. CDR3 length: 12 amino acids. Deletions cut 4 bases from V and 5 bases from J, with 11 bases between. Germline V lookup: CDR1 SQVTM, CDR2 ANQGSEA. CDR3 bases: TGCAGCGTTGTGGGTAGTTTTTATGGCTACACCTTC. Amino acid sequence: CSVVGSFYGYTF.